This TCR beta chain was sequenced for a study of cytomegalovirus exposure and HLA in healthy donors. Amplification used 60 Vbeta primers and 13 Jbeta primers. Sequencing used immunoSEQ multiplex PCR; TCRdb keeps in-frame clones, though not all of them. The sample contains some 160,000 clones, roughly 76% of which appear only once. Study-level results: Reports indicated that the classifier achieved high specificity and sensitivity in diagnosing cytomegalovirus status. Researchers reported in a later analysis that common viral pathogens appeared linked to several top clusters. Researchers left out some V segments, among them TRBV6-2 and TRBV6-3, as indistinguishable. The majority of CMV-associated TCR beta chains were reported as apparently HLA-restricted in a later analysis.

In germline, CDR1 is SGHVS, CDR2 FNYEAQ. The CDR3 contains 13 residues. V was cut by 2 bases and J by 3 bases, with 7 bases left in between. Points on this clone: Its antigen is still unknown.

The V call is TRBV7-6, the J call TRBJ1-1; D unresolved. The receptor's source is a male donor in good health and CMV-seronegative. Material: PBMCs. The CDR3 DNA sequence: TGTGCCAGCAGCTTAAATACAGACACTGAAGCTTTCTTT. This gives the protein CASSLNTDTEAFF.